This T cell receptor (beta chain) is drawn from a study of sequential checkpoint blockade in melanoma. About the study: First-line arms were nivolumab then ipilimumab, or the reverse, randomized 1:1.

Here immunoSEQ multiplex PCR was the method, and the copy in TCRdb shows in-frame clones only, minus some. The profile shows fewer than 1,000 clones, around 27% of them singletons. The CDR3 totals 13 residues. Per germline, CDR1 SGHVS and CDR2 FQNEAQ. V lost 5 bases and J lost 6, with 13 bases in between. As to treatment: randomized to nivolumab then ipilimumab (arm A) or the reverse (arm B). The sample consisted of tumor tissue (inferred from file names), taken from a patient given nivolumab and ipilimumab in sequence. This rearrangement joins TRBV7-8 to TRBJ1-1; D is perhaps TRBD1 (5 bases). The clonotype originates from a human donor with melanoma. The CDR3 is CASSLIDSSEAFF. CDR3 nucleotides: TGTGCCAGCAGCCTCATAGACAGCTCTGAAGCTTTCTTT.